One TCR beta chain is described in this entry. The antigen is unknown. This sample was included in a study of cytomegalovirus exposure and HLA in healthy donors. The PCR employed 60 Vbeta primers together with 13 Jbeta primers. Using immunoSEQ multiplex PCR, the repertoire was profiled, and TCRdb retains in-frame clones only, with some absent. The table lists over 100,000 clones, 50% to 65% of them singletons. General study points: Excluded: some indistinguishable V segments such as TRBV6-2 and TRBV6-3. Some TCR beta chains (164 of them) were listed as cytomegalovirus-associated.

V was pared by 8 bases and J by 5 bases, with 12 bases of the junction left unmatched. Germline V gene lookup returns CDR1 SGHTA and CDR2 FQGTGA. The CDR3 has 16 amino acids. The chain has TRBV7-3 and TRBJ2-2; TRBD2 aligns across 9 bases. The sample comprised PBMCs. The clonotype comes from a man between 40 and 49 years old in good health and CMV-seropositive. CDR3 region: CASGKGGRGGTGELFF. CDR3 nucleotides: TGTGCCAGCGGAAAGGGCGGGAGGGGGGGTACCGGGGAGCTGTTTTTT.